This T cell receptor (beta chain) was captured by sequencing in a study of regulatory T cells in long-lasting Graves disease. Study conclusions and caveats: Persistent disease was characterized by preferential usage of TRBV28, TRBJ1-2 and TRBJ2-5. Accuracy may have suffered from the small sample size.

Time point given: persistent/refractory GD, antithyroid drugs over 5 years with positive TRAb. With RNA extracted from PBMCs as input, the TCR library was made. About this clonotype itself: Its antigen remains unidentified.

TCR beta libraries were built with iRepertoire HTBI primers and Arm-PCR of CDR3 regions. As originally analysed: Looking across samples, the authors found 55 to 70 TRBV and some 13 TRBJ segments. One entry per CDR3 protein, called by TCRdb with MiXCR from the multiplex PCR reads. These V and J calls derive from TCRdb rather than the authors' analysis. The sample lists 400,000 to 500,000 distinct CDR3 sequences; around 20% were seen once. The germline gives CDR1 DFQATT, CDR2 SNEGSKA (reference sequence). Trimming left V 6 bases short and J 4 bases short, with 13 bases between. The CDR3 contains 13 residues.

The specimen comprised peripheral blood mononuclear cells (PBMCs), sampled when the disease was refractory, from a patient treated with antithyroid drugs. The rearrangement joins TRBV20-1 to TRBJ1-5; D is perhaps TRBD1 (5 bases). This TCR was recovered from a female donor with Graves disease. CDR3 region: CSARDGLNQPQHF. In nucleotides, the CDR3 is TGCAGTGCACGGGACGGCCTAAATCAGCCCCAGCATTTT.